This T cell receptor (beta chain) was sequenced during a study of T-cell reconstitution after alpha-beta-depleted transplantation in children. Per the germline V gene, CDR1 is SGHRS and CDR2 is YFSETQ. The CDR3 is 15 amino acids. V was trimmed by 4 bases and J by 0 bases, leaving 14 bases between them. This clonotype has ten or more counts. TCRbeta library preparation incorporated unique molecular identifiers. TCRdb independently ran MiXCR on the PCR reads; one entry per CDR3 protein. The sample shows 240,000 or so distinct CDR3 sequences, 12% of them seen only once. The chain carries TRBV5-1 and TRBJ2-7, with TRBD1 as a possible D gene (5 bases). This specimen was PBMCs from the stem cell graft donor, taken from the stem cell graft. The clonotype was recovered from a human donor who donated a stem cell graft to a child with acute lymphoblastic leukemia. The CDR3 loop reads CASSVTAQPSYEQYF. In DNA, the CDR3 is TGCGCCAGCAGCGTGACAGCCCAACCCTCCTACGAGCAGTACTTC. Using reference TRBV5-1 and TRBJ2-7 for the parts outside the CDR3, the full variable domain is KAGVTQTPRYLIKTRGQQVTLSCSPISGHRSVSWYQQTPGQGLQFLFEYFSETQRNKGNFPGRFSGRQFSNSRSEMNVSTLELGDSALYLCASSVTAQPSYEQYFGPGTRLTVT.